Below, one T cell receptor (beta chain) is given with its context. Its target is unknown. This sample was taken from a study of a mutant IDH1 vaccine in newly diagnosed glioma. About the research overall: Vaccine administration was initiated 4-6 weeks following radiotherapy alone, or with temozolomide cycles. Overall study results and limits: There were vaccine-induced immune responses in roughly 93% of the patients.

Stated time point: week 23, last vaccination. Doses consisted of 300 ug of mutant IDH1 20-mer peptide each, paired with topical imiquimod. Sequencing was performed with immunoSEQ multiplex PCR; in TCRdb, only in-frame clones are kept and a portion is missing. Seen here are roughly 45,000 clones, 65% to 85% observed once, and the top ten hold over 2%. This CDR3 is built from 15 residues. Germline V gene sequence: CDR1 KGHSH, CDR2 LQKENI. Losses at the gene ends were 3 bases for V and 5 bases for J; bases not matched to a gene: 6. Sequenced here: PBMCs, sampled from a glioma patient whose treatment included an IDH1 peptide vaccine. The TCR originated in a woman younger than 30 with glioma. Some clones in this sample may be carry-over from other donors' samples. The V and J genes are TRBV18 and TRBJ1-2; 10 bases are shared with TRBD1. Here the CDR3 reads CASSPAGTGEYGYTF. For the CDR3, the DNA is TGTGCCAGCTCACCCGCCGGGACAGGGGAATATGGCTACACCTTC.